Detailed here is one T cell receptor beta chain. Libraries were prepared by immunoSEQ multiplex PCR; TCRdb keeps only in-frame clonotypes and omits some of them. Here the sample spans about 130,000 clones, roughly 83% being singletons. With 3 bases removed from V and 4 bases from J, the gap between germline ends came to 10 bases. There are 14 residues in the CDR3. The V gene's germline CDR1 is MNHNS and CDR2 SASEGT. This record belongs to a study of cytotoxic CD8 clonotypes in ibrutinib-treated CLL. The sequenced sample was PBMCs, obtained after 12 months of ibrutinib treatment. The chain couples TRBV6-1 to TRBJ2-1; D is perhaps TRBD1 (6 bases). This sequence was found in a human donor with chronic lymphocytic leukemia. CDR3: CASSDRGPYNEQFF. DNA for the CDR3: TGTGCCAGCAGTGACAGGGGACCGTACAATGAGCAGTTCTTC.